This T cell receptor beta chain emerged from a study of immune characterization of retroperitoneal liposarcoma. This clonotype is medium-sized (0.01 to 0.1%). MiXCR, run by TCRdb on the PCR reads, gives a single entry per CDR3 protein. This table holds roughly 9,700 distinct CDR3 sequences, 25% to 35% found once. The TCR sequence derives from a female donor with retroperitoneal liposarcoma. The specimen sequenced was tumor tissue.

The CDR3 loop is CASSFAGTSGIVNEQYF. The CDR3, as DNA: TGTGCCAGCAGCTTTGCCGGGACTAGCGGGATCGTTAATGAGCAGTACTTC. The chain carries TRBV7-2 and TRBJ2-1; 13 nucleotides align to TRBD2. The end of the DNA is better explained by TRBJ2-7, so the J call may be wrong. From germline, CDR1 is SGHTA and CDR2 FQGNSA. The CDR3 contains 17 residues.